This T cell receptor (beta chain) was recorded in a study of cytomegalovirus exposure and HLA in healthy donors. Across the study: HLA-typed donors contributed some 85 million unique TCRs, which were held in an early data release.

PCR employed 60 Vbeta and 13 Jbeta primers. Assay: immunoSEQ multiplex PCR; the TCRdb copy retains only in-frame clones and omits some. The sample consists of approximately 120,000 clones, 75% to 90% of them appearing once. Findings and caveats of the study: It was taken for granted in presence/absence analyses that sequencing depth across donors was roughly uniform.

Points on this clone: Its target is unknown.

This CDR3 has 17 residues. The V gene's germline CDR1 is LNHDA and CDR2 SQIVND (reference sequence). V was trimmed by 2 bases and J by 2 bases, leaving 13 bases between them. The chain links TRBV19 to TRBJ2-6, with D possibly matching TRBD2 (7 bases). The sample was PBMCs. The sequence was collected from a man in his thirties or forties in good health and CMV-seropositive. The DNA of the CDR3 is TGTGCCAGTAGTATATCACGGGGGGCTCCTGGGGCCAACGTCCTGACTTTC. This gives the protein CASSISRGAPGANVLTF.